This entry describes one T cell receptor (beta chain). These data originate in a study of shared clonotypes between healthy human individuals. Produced via immunoSEQ multiplex PCR; TCRdb's table is partial and in-frame only. Of a few million clones in the sample, 90% to 96% were seen once. The sequenced material came from naive CD4+ T cells sorted from blood. Subset meaning: CD45RA+ positively selected. The TCR sequence derives from a man between 18 and 29 years old in good health.

CDR3 nucleotide sequence: TGTGCCAGCATTCCTGACAGGAACACTGAAGCTTTCTTT. Amino acids: CASIPDRNTEAFF. This chain connects TRBV2 to TRBJ1-1; tentative D call: TRBD1 (5 bases). This CDR3 is 13 amino acids long. Trimming left V 7 bases short and J 1 base short, with 10 bases between. In germline, CDR1 is SNHLY, CDR2 FYNNEI. The whole variable domain, filled in from reference TRBV2 and TRBJ1-1, reads EPEVTQTPSHQVTQMGQEVILRCVPISNHLYFYWYRQILGQKVEFLVSFYNNEISEKSEIFDDQFSVERPDGSNFTLKIRSTKLEDSAMYFCASIPDRNTEAFFGQGTRLTVV.